The present TCR beta chain was sequenced within a study of T-cell memory formation after mild COVID-19. TCRdb recomputed calls from the 5' RACE reads with MiXCR, one row per CDR3 protein. The sample carries about 350,000 distinct CDR3 sequences, 20% to 25% recorded once. The CDR3 loop spans 15 amino acids. The germline CDR1 and CDR2 sequences are MNHEY and SVGEGT. V lost 5 bases to trimming and J lost 3 bases, with 17 bases between them. Ten or more counts support this clonotype. V usage is TRBV6-2 or TRBV6-3 and J usage is TRBJ2-7, with D perhaps being TRBD1 or TRBD2 (6 bases each). The sequence was obtained from a man between 18 and 35 years old who had mild COVID-19 (a few samples of this study predate the infection). Cell type and time point are not known. The sample comprised PBMCs or a T cell subset sorted from them (not recorded which). The CDR3, as DNA: TGTGCCAGCAGTCCAACCCCCGGGGGCCTCTACGAGCAGTACTTC. This encodes CASSPTPGGLYEQYF.